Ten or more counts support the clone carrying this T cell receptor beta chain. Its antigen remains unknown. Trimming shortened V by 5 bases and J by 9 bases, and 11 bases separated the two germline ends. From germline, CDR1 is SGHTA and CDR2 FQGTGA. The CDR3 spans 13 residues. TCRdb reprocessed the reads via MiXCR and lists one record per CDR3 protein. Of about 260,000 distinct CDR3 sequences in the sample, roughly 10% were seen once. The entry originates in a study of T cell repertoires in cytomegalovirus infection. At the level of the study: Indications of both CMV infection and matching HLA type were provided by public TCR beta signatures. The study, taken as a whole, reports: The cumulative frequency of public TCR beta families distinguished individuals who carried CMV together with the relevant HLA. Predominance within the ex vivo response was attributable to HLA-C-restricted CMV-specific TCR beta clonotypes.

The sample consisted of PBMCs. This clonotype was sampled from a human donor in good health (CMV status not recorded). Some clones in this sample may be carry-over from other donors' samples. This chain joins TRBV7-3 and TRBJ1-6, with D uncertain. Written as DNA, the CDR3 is TGTGCCAGCAGCCGGATAGAGGGTTCACCCCTCCACTTT. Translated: CASSRIEGSPLHF.